This TCR beta chain comes out of a study of blood T cell repertoires in COVID-19. Study-level information: COVID-19 samples from acute and convalescent phases originated in the United States, Italy and Spain.

The repertoire was sequenced with immunoSEQ multiplex PCR; TCRdb's copy has only in-frame clones and lacks some. The data contain under 200,000 clones, around 86% of them singletons. Trimming removed 7 bases from V and 9 bases from J; junction bases left unmatched: 9. The CDR3 length is 14 residues. CDR1 is SNHLY and CDR2 is FYNNEI in the germline V gene. Specimen: PBMCs or T cells enriched from blood (not recorded which). This TCR was recovered from a man aged 35 to 55 with acute COVID-19. The chain combines TRBV2 with TRBJ1-6; 7 bases align to TRBD1. The CDR3, as DNA: TGTGCCAGCAAGACAGGGCATCTAGTTTCACCCCTCCACTTT. Amino acid sequence: CASKTGHLVSPLHF.